This entry describes one TCR beta chain. This entry belongs to a study of blood T cell repertoires in COVID-19. Study-wide context: Samples taken during acute and convalescent COVID-19 were collected in the United States, Italy and Spain. T cells, B-cell-depleted T cells, or PBMCs supplied cDNA or gDNA.

The CDR3 extends over 15 amino acids. Trimming took 1 base from V and 0 from J, leaving 9 bases between them. Germline V gives CDR1 KGHSH, CDR2 LQKENI. Original data processing: Estimation of nucleated cell counts relied on the amplification of reference gene primers. The repertoire was sequenced with immunoSEQ multiplex PCR; TCRdb's copy has only in-frame clones and lacks some. V and J calls and clone size are given by that table; D and trimming were obtained from the DNA. The table shows roughly 290,000 clones, with 80% to 95% occurring only once. This chain links TRBV18 with TRBJ1-1; D is uncertain. The sequence derives from a woman aged 25 to 45 with COVID-19, enrolled during active disease. The sample taken for sequencing was peripheral blood. CDR3 in amino acids: CASSPLGEMNTEAFF. DNA of the CDR3: TGTGCCAGCTCACCACTCGGGGAGATGAACACTGAAGCTTTCTTT. Using reference TRBV18 and TRBJ1-1 for the parts outside the CDR3, the full variable domain is NAGVMQNPRHLVRRRGQEARLRCSPMKGHSHVYWYRQLPEEGLKFMVYLQKENIIDESGMPKERFSAEFPKEGPSILRIQQVVRGDSAAYFCASSPLGEMNTEAFFGQGTRLTVV.